Below, 23 T cell receptor beta chains from the same sample are listed, as sequenced in a study of shared clonotypes between healthy human individuals (dated by TCRdb to 2018 to 2020). For the CD8 naive samples, CD45RO-negative cells were positively selected for CCR7, yielding a CD45RA+CCR7+ population from which TemRA cells were excluded. Receptor libraries were prepared by the immunoSEQ multiplex PCR assay. The clones in this table, taken by TCRdb from immuneACCESS, are in-frame only. Not every clone is retained; where verified, under half of the shortfall comes from an unresolved V gene, and the cause of the rest is unknown. For this sample the table gives some 2 million clones, of which over 85% were detected only once. About 1.1% of the sample is held by the ten biggest clonotypes. Sequences were obtained from naive CD8+ T cells sorted from blood. The sample's cell subset or site label, decoded: CD45RA+CCR7+. These receptors all come from a man aged 18 to 29 in good health.

The chain recombines TRBV11-2 with TRBJ2-7, with 10 bases that match TRBD2. CDR1 is SGHAT, CDR2 FQNNGV, per germline. Losses at the gene ends were 5 bases for V and 6 bases for J; bases not matched to a gene: 10. This CDR3 comprises 15 residues. CDR3 amino acids: CASSPQAGGPVEQYF. Written as DNA, the CDR3 is TGTGCCAGCAGCCCCCAAGCGGGAGGGCCGGTCGAGCAGTACTTC.

J is TRBJ2-7 and V is TRBV6-1; TRBD1 or TRBD2 may be the D gene (6 bases each). The CDR3 is made up of 14 amino acids. CDR1 is MNHNS and CDR2 is SASEGT in the germline V gene. The V and J ends lost 10 bases and 4 bases respectively, with 20 bases between them. The CDR3 DNA sequence: TGTGCCATCACCTCCGGGGGCGCTTGGTACGAGCAGTACTTC. Translated, it gives CAITSGGAWYEQYF.

The chain has TRBV7-9 and TRBJ2-2; TRBD1 agrees at 7 bases. The V and J ends lost 6 bases and 4 bases, in that order; junction bases with no gene match: 11. Per the germline V gene, CDR1 is SEHNR and CDR2 is FQNEAQ (reference sequence). The length of the CDR3 is 16 residues. The CDR3 DNA sequence: TGTGCCAGCAGTACTATTGGGACAGCATTCACCGGGGAGCTGTTTTTT. Its protein product is CASSTIGTAFTGELFF.

The V and J genes are TRBV7-9 and TRBJ2-2, with D tentatively TRBD1 (5 bases). V was cut by 5 bases and J by 0 bases, with 19 bases left in between. In germline, CDR1 is SEHNR, CDR2 FQNEAQ (reference sequence). This CDR3 is built from 18 residues. The CDR3 sequence is CASSGAIGHSSNTGELFF. In nucleotides, the CDR3 is TGTGCCAGCAGCGGTGCCATCGGACACTCCTCGAACACCGGGGAGCTGTTTTTT.

This clone came up a few times. The rearrangement joins TRBV2 to TRBJ1-6; possibly TRBD1 for D (6 bases). The V end was cut by 6 bases, the J end by 9 bases, with 9 bases between. CDR3 length: 12 residues. The germline V gene encodes CDR1 SNHLY and CDR2 FYNNEI. The CDR3 nucleotides read TGTGCCAGCAGCCGCAGGGGTTCACCCCTCCACTTT. Amino acids: CASSRRGSPLHF.

The J gene is TRBJ2-2, the V gene TRBV6-1; D unresolved. CDR1 and CDR2 from the germline V gene are MNHNS and SASEGT. The CDR3 runs to 13 residues. Trimming removed 1 base from V and 8 bases from J, with 8 bases in between. For the CDR3, the DNA is TGTGCCAGCAGTGAAGTGTCGTCGGGGGAGCTGTTTTTT. Residues: CASSEVSSGELFF.

The rearrangement links TRBV6-5 to TRBJ2-7; D remains unclear. CDR1 is MNHEY and CDR2 is SVGAGI in the germline V gene. This CDR3 contains 14 residues. V was clipped by 2 bases and J by 2 bases, with 10 bases between them. CDR3 DNA sequence: TGTGCCAGCAGTTACGACGGCCGGGCCTACGAGCAGTACTTC. It is translated as CASSYDGRAYEQYF.

The chain couples TRBV9 to TRBJ1-1; D gene uncertain. The CDR3 runs 14 residues. Germline loops: CDR1 SGDLS, CDR2 YYNGEE. Trimming cost V 0 bases and J 4 bases, with 10 bases left between them. The DNA of the CDR3 is TGTGCCAGCAGCGTAGGGTTTTTCGGCACTGAAGCTTTCTTT. Protein: CASSVGFFGTEAFF.

V is TRBV4-1 and J is TRBJ1-1, with D possibly matching TRBD1 (6 bases). The germline V gene has CDR1 MGHRA and CDR2 YSYEKL. V was clipped by 5 bases and J by 1 base, with 8 bases between them. This CDR3 is 13 amino acids long. The CDR3 DNA follows: TGCGCCAGCAGCGTGACAGGGAACACTGAAGCTTTCTTT. Amino acid sequence: CASSVTGNTEAFF.

The chain carries TRBV6-6 and TRBJ2-5; TRBD1 aligns across 7 bases. Trimming removed 6 bases from V and 1 base from J; junction bases left unmatched: 11. Germline CDR1 reads MNHNY; CDR2 reads SVGAGI (reference sequence). The CDR3 spans 16 residues. For the CDR3, the DNA is TGTGCCAGCAGGCTGACAGGGTATAGCCCCCAAGAGACCCAGTACTTC. Protein sequence: CASRLTGYSPQETQYF.

This clone has only one observation. J is TRBJ1-6 and V is TRBV25-1; no reliable D call. Germline loops: CDR1 MGHDK, CDR2 SYGVNS. V lost 4 bases and J 8 bases, leaving 9 bases between the germline ends. The CDR3 covers 13 residues. In DNA form, the CDR3 reads TGTGCCAGCAGTGCAAACGAACATTCACCCCTCCACTTT. It specifies CASSANEHSPLHF.

V usage is TRBV27 and J usage is TRBJ2-2, with a tentative D call TRBD2 (6 bases). Germline lookup yields CDR1 MNHEY and CDR2 SMNVEV (reference sequence). This CDR3 comprises 14 residues. V was pared by 1 base and J by 7 bases, with 10 bases between. The DNA for the CDR3 is TGTGCCAGCAGTTTATTTACGGGAGTCGGGGAGCTGTTTTTT. It encodes CASSLFTGVGELFF.

This clone was recorded once. The rearrangement joins TRBV28 to TRBJ2-7; D gene uncertain. This CDR3 contains 16 residues. Per germline, CDR1 MDHEN and CDR2 SYDVKM. V lost 4 bases, J lost 0 bases, and 16 bases lay in between. The CDR3 DNA sequence: TGTGCCAGCAGTTCCCCCCAAGCCAGGAGCTCCTACGAGCAGTACTTC. Translation: CASSSPQARSSYEQYF.

J is TRBJ1-2 and V is TRBV18; 8 bases are a match to TRBD1. CDR3 length: 16 residues. Trimming cost V 2 bases and J 4 bases; bases outside gene matches: 9. Looked up from germline, CDR1 is KGHSH and CDR2 is LQKENI. CDR3 sequence (DNA): TGTGCCAGCTCACCAGGGCAGGGGGCGAGTACCTATGGCTACACCTTC. It encodes CASSPGQGASTYGYTF.

CDR3 bases: TGTGCCAGCAACCGGCATTTCGAGTCCATGAACACTGAAGCTTTCTTT. Its translation: CASNRHFESMNTEAFF. This rearrangement joins TRBV13 to TRBJ1-1; D is undetermined. The germline V gene has CDR1 PRHDT and CDR2 FYEKMQ (reference sequence). This CDR3 spans 16 amino acids. V dropped 7 bases and J dropped 0 bases, with 18 bases sitting between them.

This clone appeared a single time. The genes are TRBV27 and TRBJ1-1, with D possibly TRBD1 on 5 matching bases. This CDR3 spans 14 amino acids. Germline assignment: CDR1 MNHEY and CDR2 SMNVEV (reference sequence). With 1 base removed from V and 7 bases from J, the gap between germline ends came to 13 bases. The CDR3 DNA is TGTGCCAGCAGTTTATACGGGGCCCAGCGTGAAGCTTTCTTT. It codes for CASSLYGAQREAFF.

CDR3 sequence reads: CASSSGPNYGYTF. The CDR3 region has the DNA TGTGCCAGCAGTTCTGGGCCAAACTATGGCTACACCTTC. This chain joins TRBV27 and TRBJ1-2; D not certain. The CDR3 runs to 13 residues. V dropped 4 bases and J dropped 2 bases, with 8 bases sitting between them. Looked up from germline, CDR1 is MNHEY and CDR2 is SMNVEV (reference sequence).

This clone has a single count. The J gene is TRBJ2-7, the V gene TRBV7-6; perhaps TRBD1 as D (6 bases). Germline V lookup: CDR1 SGHVS, CDR2 FNYEAQ. V was pared by 2 bases and J by 3 bases, with 11 bases between. CDR3 length: 14 amino acids. The CDR3 reads CASSLRGSYYEQYF. CDR3 sequence (DNA): TGTGCCAGCAGCTTAAGGGGGTCCTACTACGAGCAGTACTTC.

About this clone itself: The same CDR3 also results from other DNA sequences found in this sample. The chain links TRBV9 to TRBJ2-7; D is possibly TRBD1 (6 bases). Per the germline V gene, CDR1 is SGDLS and CDR2 is YYNGEE. The V and J ends lost 0 bases and 4 bases respectively, with 14 bases between them. The CDR3 is 15 amino acids. CDR3 sequence reads: CASSVGAGASYEQYF. The CDR3 coding sequence is TGTGCCAGCAGCGTAGGGGCAGGGGCTTCATACGAGCAGTACTTC.

The sample holds one count of this clone. The rearrangement uses TRBV9 and TRBJ2-1; D gene uncertain. V gave up 0 bases and J gave up 0 bases, with 10 bases separating them. This CDR3 spans 16 amino acids. Germline CDR1 and CDR2: SGDLS and YYNGEE. The CDR3 DNA reads TGTGCCAGCAGCGTAGTACCTCAGAGCTCCTACAATGAGCAGTTCTTC. Its translation is CASSVVPQSSYNEQFF.

This chain links TRBV2 with TRBJ1-5, with D perhaps TRBD1 (5 bases). The CDR3 sequence is 15 residues long. Germline CDR1 reads SNHLY; CDR2 reads FYNNEI. The germline V and J ends were trimmed by 7 bases and 3 bases, with 16 bases remaining between them. This CDR3 reads CASTPGGGVNQPQHF. CDR3 nucleotides: TGTGCCAGCACTCCCGGGGGAGGGGTCAATCAGCCCCAGCATTTT.

The chain recombines TRBV6-5 with TRBJ2-7, with 9 bases matching TRBD1. The length of the CDR3 is 15 residues. V gave up 8 bases and J gave up 0 bases; unmatched junction bases: 8. Germline V gene data show CDR1 as MNHEY and CDR2 as SVGAGI. The CDR3 spells CASGFRDRVSYEQYF. For the CDR3, the DNA is TGTGCCAGCGGATTCCGGGACAGGGTCTCCTACGAGCAGTACTTC.

On this clone itself: The same CDR3 also results from other DNA sequences found in this sample. The J gene is TRBJ2-7, the V gene TRBV11-2; D perhaps matches TRBD1 (5 bases). This CDR3 has 13 residues. Trimming cost V 1 base and J 5 bases, with 9 bases left between them. Germline values: CDR1 SGHAT, CDR2 FQNNGV. For the CDR3, the DNA is TGTGCCAGCAGCTTAGTAAGGGGCCACGAGCAGTACTTC. Translated: CASSLVRGHEQYF.